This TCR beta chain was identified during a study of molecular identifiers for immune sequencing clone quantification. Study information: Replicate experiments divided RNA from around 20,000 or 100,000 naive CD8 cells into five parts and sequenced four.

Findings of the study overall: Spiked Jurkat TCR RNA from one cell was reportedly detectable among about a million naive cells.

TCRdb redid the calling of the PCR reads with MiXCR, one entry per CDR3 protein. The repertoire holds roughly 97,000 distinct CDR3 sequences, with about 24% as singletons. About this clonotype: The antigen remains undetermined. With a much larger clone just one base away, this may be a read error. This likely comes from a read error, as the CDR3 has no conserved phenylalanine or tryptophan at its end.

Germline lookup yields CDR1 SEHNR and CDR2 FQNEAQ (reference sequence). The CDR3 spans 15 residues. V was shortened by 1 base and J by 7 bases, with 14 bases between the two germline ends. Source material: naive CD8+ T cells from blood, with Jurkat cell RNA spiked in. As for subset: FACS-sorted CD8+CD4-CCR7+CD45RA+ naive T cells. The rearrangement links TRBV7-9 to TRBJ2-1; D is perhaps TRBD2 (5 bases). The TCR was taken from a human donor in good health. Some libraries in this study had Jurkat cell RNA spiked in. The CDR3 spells CASSLEASLENEQFI. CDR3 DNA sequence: TGTGCCAGCAGCTTAGAGGCTAGCCTGGAGAATGAGCAGTTCATC.